What follows are 29 T cell receptor beta chains derived from one specimen sequenced in a study of blood T cell repertoires in COVID-19. Method: immunoSEQ multiplex PCR; TCRdb's copy keeps in-frame clones and lacks some. The sample comprises roughly 290,000 clones, around 87% of which are singletons, and approximately 8% rests with the top ten. The sequencing sample was made of peripheral blood. The receptors originated from a woman between 45 and 60 years old who had recovered from COVID-19.

This clone came up once. The chain is built from TRBV29-1 and TRBJ2-2; no firm D call. Trimming cost V 4 bases and J 1 base, with 4 bases left between them. The CDR3 sequence is 12 residues long. CDR1 SQVTM and CDR2 ANQGSEA come from the germline V gene. The CDR3 sequence: CSVAVNTGELFF. DNA of the CDR3: TGCAGCGTTGCAGTGAACACCGGGGAGCTGTTTTTT.

This chain links TRBV28 with TRBJ2-1, with 7 positions matching TRBD1. V dropped 6 bases and J dropped 10; count of bases not matched to a gene: 12. The CDR3 consists of 14 residues. Germline loops: CDR1 MDHEN, CDR2 SYDVKM. CDR3 bases: TGTGCCAGCAGGCCCGGGCCTACCAGGGGGGAGCAGTTCTTC. Encoded protein: CASRPGPTRGEQFF.

This clone was counted only a few times. The V gene is TRBV6-5, the J gene TRBJ1-1; no reliable D call. V lost 7 bases to trimming and J lost 2 bases, with 11 bases between them. This CDR3 comprises 13 residues. Germline loops: CDR1 MNHEY, CDR2 SVGAGI. In DNA, the CDR3 is TGTGCCAGCATGGTACAGAAAAACACTGAAGCTTTCTTT. Protein product: CASMVQKNTEAFF.

This chain uses TRBV30 with TRBJ1-5, with D possibly TRBD1 on 6 matching bases. V was trimmed by 5 bases and J by 0 bases, leaving 11 bases between them. CDR1 and CDR2 (germline): GTSNPN, SVGIG (reference sequence). The length of the CDR3 is 14 residues. CDR3 loop: CAWGWGHSNQPQHF. CDR3 nucleotides: TGTGCCTGGGGGTGGGGGCATAGCAATCAGCCCCAGCATTTT. The full variable domain, in which reference TRBV30 and TRBJ1-5 provide the parts outside the CDR3, is SQTIHQWPATLVQPVGSPLSLECTVEGTSNPNLYWYRQAAGRGLQLLFYSVGIGQISSEVPQNLSASRPQDRQFILSSKKLLLSDSGFYLCAWGWGHSNQPQHFGDGTRLSIL.

The V gene is TRBV28, the J gene TRBJ1-2; 9 nucleotides agree with TRBD1. Trimming took 5 bases from V and 4 from J; bases not matched to a gene: 5. Germline CDR1 reads MDHEN; CDR2 reads SYDVKM. The CDR3 runs 14 residues. The CDR3 loop is CASSGTGILYGYTF. DNA for the CDR3: TGTGCCAGCAGTGGGACAGGGATCCTCTATGGCTACACCTTC.

This chain connects TRBV6-2 or TRBV6-3 to TRBJ2-1, with a weak D call TRBD2 (6 bases). The V gene lost 5 bases and the J gene lost 10 bases, with 18 bases spanning the gap. Germline CDR1 MNHEY, CDR2 SVGEGT. This CDR3 has 14 amino acids. The CDR3 reads CASSRSGTSGEQFF. For the CDR3, the DNA is TGTGCCAGCAGTCGATCCGGGACTTCGGGGGAGCAGTTCTTC.

This clone was observed a single time. The V and J genes are TRBV7-2 and TRBJ2-7; 9 bases map to TRBD1. The CDR3 is made up of 14 amino acids. Germline V gene sequence: CDR1 SGHTA, CDR2 FQGNSA. Germline trimming cut 5 bases from V and 5 bases from J; bases unmatched to any gene: 7. The CDR3 here is CASSIGTGFDEQYF. DNA of the CDR3: TGTGCCAGCAGCATCGGGACAGGGTTCGACGAGCAGTACTTC. The full variable domain, in which reference TRBV7-2 and TRBJ2-7 provide the parts outside the CDR3, is GAGVSQSPSNKVTEKGKDVELRCDPISGHTALYWYRQSLGQGLEFLIYFQGNSAPDKSGLPSDRFSAERTGGSVSTLTIQRTQQEDSAVYLCASSIGTGFDEQYFGPGTRLTVT.

CDR3 in DNA: TGTGCCTGGAGTGCGAACAGGGGCACTGAAGCTTTCTTT. It yields the protein CAWSANRGTEAFF. The V gene is TRBV30, the J gene TRBJ1-1; 7 positions match TRBD1. This CDR3 comprises 13 residues. Trimming cost V 1 base and J 4 bases; bases outside gene matches: 3. Germline V CDR1 and CDR2: GTSNPN, SVGIG (reference sequence).

The V gene is TRBV6-1, the J gene TRBJ2-7, with D unclear. CDR1 is MNHNS, CDR2 SASEGT, per germline. The CDR3 runs 14 residues. V was pared by 2 bases and J by 2 bases, with 10 bases between. CDR3: CASSEQPVTYEQYF. CDR3 in DNA: TGTGCCAGCAGTGAACAACCAGTTACCTACGAGCAGTACTTC.

This chain uses TRBV30 with TRBJ2-2, with TRBD1 matching over 7 bases. The CDR3 contains 14 residues. In germline, CDR1 is GTSNPN, CDR2 SVGIG (reference sequence). V lost 2 bases, J lost 3 bases, and 3 bases stayed unmatched. The CDR3 here is CAWSPGTDTGELFF. Here the CDR3 DNA reads TGTGCCTGGAGTCCCGGGACAGACACCGGGGAGCTGTTTTTT. The whole variable domain, remainder taken from reference TRBV30 and TRBJ2-2, is SQTIHQWPATLVQPVGSPLSLECTVEGTSNPNLYWYRQAAGRGLQLLFYSVGIGQISSEVPQNLSASRPQDRQFILSSKKLLLSDSGFYLCAWSPGTDTGELFFGEGSRLTVL.

This clone was seen once. The chain has TRBV7-9 and TRBJ2-5; maybe TRBD2 (7 bases). CDR1 is SEHNR, CDR2 FQNEAQ, per germline (reference sequence). Trimming pared 5 bases from V and 2 bases from J, leaving 15 bases between. There are 15 residues in the CDR3. The CDR3 here is CASSLGGLYQETQYF. The CDR3 DNA follows: TGTGCCAGCAGCCTCGGGGGGCTCTATCAAGAGACCCAGTACTTC.

The chain joins TRBV2 to TRBJ2-7, with a possible D match to TRBD2 (6 bases). V shed 8 bases and J shed 3 bases, with 11 bases lying between them. The CDR3 has 12 amino acids. Germline V gives CDR1 SNHLY, CDR2 FYNNEI. The CDR3 DNA reads as TGTGCCAGCCGGGACTTATACTACGAGCAGTACTTC. Translation gives CASRDLYYEQYF.

The rearrangement joins TRBV19 to TRBJ1-5; weak D call: TRBD1 (5 bases). Germline loops: CDR1 LNHDA, CDR2 SQIVND (reference sequence). CDR3 length: 15 amino acids. V dropped 4 bases and J dropped 2 bases, with 12 bases sitting between them. The DNA of the CDR3 is TGTGCCAGTAGTAGCTACCTACAGGGCAATCAGCCCCAGCATTTT. This codes for CASSSYLQGNQPQHF.

A note on this clone: Distinct nucleotide sequences in the sample also encode this CDR3. The rearrangement joins TRBV9 to TRBJ2-5, with TRBD2 matching over 8 bases. The CDR3 spans 13 residues. The V gene end was trimmed by 4 bases and the J gene end by 5 bases; junction bases not matched to a gene: 4. Germline values: CDR1 SGDLS, CDR2 YYNGEE. The CDR3 DNA reads as TGTGCCAGCAGCCCCGGCGGGGGGGAGACCCAGTACTTC. This gives the protein CASSPGGGETQYF.

The chain carries TRBV30 and TRBJ1-2; the D gene is possibly TRBD1 (6 bases). Germline lookup yields CDR1 GTSNPN and CDR2 SVGIG (reference sequence). The germline V and J ends were trimmed by 2 bases and 4 bases, with 8 bases remaining between them. This CDR3 region has 12 residues. Here the CDR3 reads CAWSQGSYGYTF. The CDR3 nucleotides read TGTGCCTGGAGTCAGGGGTCCTATGGCTACACCTTC.

This sequence joins TRBV9 and TRBJ2-5; TRBD1 matches 8 bases. After removal of 1 base from V and 5 bases from J, the junction contained 7 bases not matched to a gene. CDR3 length: 15 amino acids. The germline V gene encodes CDR1 SGDLS and CDR2 YYNGEE. The CDR3 spells CASSVFSGGRETQYF. For the CDR3, the DNA is TGTGCCAGCAGCGTATTCTCAGGGGGCCGGGAGACCCAGTACTTC.

This CDR3 is CASRPSGLSNYGYTF. DNA of the CDR3: TGTGCCAGCAGACCCTCGGGACTGTCTAACTATGGCTACACCTTC. This rearrangement joins TRBV5-4 to TRBJ1-2; tentatively, D is TRBD1 (5 bases). In germline, CDR1 is SGHNT, CDR2 YYREEE (reference sequence). The V end was cut by 5 bases, the J end by 0 bases, with 14 bases between. This CDR3 comprises 15 residues.

The chain links TRBV27 to TRBJ2-5, with D possibly TRBD2 on 6 matching bases. The germline V gene has CDR1 MNHEY and CDR2 SMNVEV (reference sequence). The CDR3 length is 13 residues. V dropped 5 bases and J dropped 2 bases, with 9 bases sitting between them. CDR3 coding DNA: TGTGCCAGCAGTACGACTAGACAAGAGACCCAGTACTTC. Translation gives CASSTTRQETQYF.

The rearrangement links TRBV9 to TRBJ1-6; D remains ambiguous. V was pared by 0 bases and J by 10 bases, with 8 bases between. CDR1 is SGDLS and CDR2 is YYNGEE in the germline V gene. CDR3 length equals 13 residues. DNA for the CDR3: TGTGCCAGCAGCGTAGCTACGTCGTCACCCCTCCACTTT. It codes for CASSVATSSPLHF. The whole variable domain, remainder taken from reference TRBV9 and TRBJ1-6, is DSGVTQTPKHLITATGQRVTLRCSPRSGDLSVYWYQQSLDQGLQFLIQYYNGEERAKGNILERFSAQQFPDLHSELNLSSLELGDSALYFCASSVATSSPLHFGNGTRLTVT.

This rearrangement joins TRBV10-2 to TRBJ2-4; a weak D match, TRBD1 (5 bases). V lost 2 bases to trimming and J lost 9 bases, with 14 bases between them. The germline V gene encodes CDR1 WSHSY and CDR2 SAAADI. This CDR3 spans 14 amino acids. Written as DNA, the CDR3 is TGCGCCAGCAGTGAGCTAGGGGCCTATGCCATTCAGTACTTC. The encoded protein is CASSELGAYAIQYF.

The chain combines TRBV5-1 with TRBJ1-1; 7 nucleotides match TRBD1. Per the germline V gene, CDR1 is SGHRS and CDR2 is YFSETQ. The ends lost 1 base at V and 1 base at J; junction bases unmatched: 10. CDR3 length: 17 residues. CDR3 coding DNA: TGCGCCAGCAGCTTGAGAAGGGGGCCGGGTGAGAACACTGAAGCTTTCTTT. This gives the protein CASSLRRGPGENTEAFF. Full variable domain (rest looked up from reference TRBV5-1 and TRBJ1-1): KAGVTQTPRYLIKTRGQQVTLSCSPISGHRSVSWYQQTPGQGLQFLFEYFSETQRNKGNFPGRFSGRQFSNSRSEMNVSTLELGDSALYLCASSLRRGPGENTEAFFGQGTRLTVV.

The sample holds one count of this clone. V gene TRBV19 combines with J gene TRBJ1-2; possible D gene TRBD1, 5 bases. This CDR3 is 12 amino acids long. Germline CDR1 LNHDA, CDR2 SQIVND (reference sequence). V dropped 11 bases and J dropped 4 bases, with 14 bases sitting between them. CDR3 nucleotides: TGTGCCTCGCAGGGATCCGGCTATGGCTACACCTTC. Translation: CASQGSGYGYTF.

V is TRBV6-1 and J is TRBJ2-7; the match to TRBD1 covers 8 bases. CDR3 length: 14 amino acids. With V trimmed by 2 bases and J by 5 bases, 5 bases remained unmatched. The germline gives CDR1 MNHNS, CDR2 SASEGT. CDR3 residues: CASSEQYRGNEQYF. The CDR3 DNA reads as TGTGCCAGCAGTGAACAGTACAGGGGGAACGAGCAGTACTTC.

V gene TRBV2 combines with J gene TRBJ1-5; D is ambiguous. Germline lookup yields CDR1 SNHLY and CDR2 FYNNEI. The germline V and J ends were trimmed by 5 bases and 4 bases, with 9 bases remaining between them. The CDR3 loop spans 13 amino acids. CDR3 residues: CASSPNTNQPQHF. CDR3 DNA sequence: TGTGCCAGCAGTCCGAACACAAATCAGCCCCAGCATTTT.

This sequence joins TRBV7-3 and TRBJ2-1, with a tentative D call TRBD2 (6 bases). The ends were cut back, 8 bases at V and 7 bases at J, with 12 bases in the middle. From germline, CDR1 is SGHTA and CDR2 FQGTGA. The CDR3 extends over 12 amino acids. The CDR3 sequence: CASSQEGNEQFF. Here the CDR3 DNA reads TGTGCCAGCTCTCAGGAGGGGAATGAGCAGTTCTTC.

The genes are TRBV11-1 and TRBJ2-7; 7 nucleotides match TRBD2. With V trimmed by 4 bases and J by 0 bases, 6 bases remained unmatched. Germline assignment: CDR1 SGHAT and CDR2 FQDESV (reference sequence). CDR3 length: 15 amino acids. The CDR3 protein is CASSSVAGLSYEQYF. The DNA for the CDR3 is TGTGCCAGCAGCTCCGTAGCGGGCCTCTCCTACGAGCAGTACTTC. The full variable domain, rest sourced from reference TRBV11-1 and TRBJ2-7, is EAEVAQSPRYKITEKSQAVAFWCDPISGHATLYWYRQILGQGPELLVQFQDESVVDDSQLPKDRFSAERLKGVDSTLKIQPAELGDSAMYLCASSSVAGLSYEQYFGPGTRLTVT.

The sample holds one count of this clone. The chain is built from TRBV28 and TRBJ2-5; possibly TRBD2 for D (6 bases). CDR1 and CDR2 from the germline V gene are MDHEN and SYDVKM. The CDR3 contains 16 residues. The V end lost 5 bases, the J end lost 4 bases, and 20 bases lay between the germline ends. The CDR3 loop is CASSARGTPAGETQYF. The CDR3 nucleotides read TGTGCCAGCAGTGCCCGGGGGACTCCCGCCGGAGAGACCCAGTACTTC.

CDR3 bases: TGTGCCAGCAGCTTAGGCCCTTCTTTTACAGTGAACACTGAAGCTTTCTTT. Translating it yields CASSLGPSFTVNTEAFF. This rearrangement joins TRBV13 to TRBJ1-1; no firm D call. V dropped 0 bases and J dropped 0 bases, with 14 bases sitting between them. This CDR3 has 17 amino acids. The germline V gene encodes CDR1 PRHDT and CDR2 FYEKMQ (reference sequence). Drawing the rest from reference TRBV13 and TRBJ1-1, the complete variable domain is AAGVIQSPRHLIKEKRETATLKCYPIPRHDTVYWYQQGPGQDPQFLISFYEKMQSDKGSIPDRFSAQQFSDYHSELNMSSLELGDSALYFCASSLGPSFTVNTEAFFGQGTRLTVV.

This clone appeared a single time. The V gene is TRBV28, the J gene TRBJ1-1; no clear D. CDR1 is MDHEN, CDR2 SYDVKM, per germline. CDR3 size: 13 residues. Deletions cut 2 bases from V and 3 bases from J, with 7 bases between. The CDR3 DNA reads TGTGCCAGCAGTTTACCCCTCTACACTGAAGCTTTCTTT. Its translation: CASSLPLYTEAFF.